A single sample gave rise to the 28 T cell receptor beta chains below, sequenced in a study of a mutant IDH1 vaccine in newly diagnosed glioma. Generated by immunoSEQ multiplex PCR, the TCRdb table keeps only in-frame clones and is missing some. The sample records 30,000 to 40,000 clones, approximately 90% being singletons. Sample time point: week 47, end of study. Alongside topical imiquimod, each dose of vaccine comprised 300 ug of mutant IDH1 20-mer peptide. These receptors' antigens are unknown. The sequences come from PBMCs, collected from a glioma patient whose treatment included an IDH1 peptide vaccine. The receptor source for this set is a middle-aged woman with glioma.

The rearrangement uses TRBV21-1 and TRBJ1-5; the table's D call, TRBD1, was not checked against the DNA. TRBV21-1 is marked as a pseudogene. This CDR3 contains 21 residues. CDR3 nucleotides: TGTGCCAGCAGCATGGGGTTGGAGGACAGGTTTTCGGAGGAATTAGGCCAGCCCCAGCATTTT. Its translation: CASSMGLEDRFSEELGQPQHF.

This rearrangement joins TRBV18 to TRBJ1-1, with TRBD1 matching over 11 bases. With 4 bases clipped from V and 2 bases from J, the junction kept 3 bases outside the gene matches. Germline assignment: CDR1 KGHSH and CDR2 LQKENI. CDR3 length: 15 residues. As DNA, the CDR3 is TGTGCCAGCTCACTAGGGACAGGGGGAAACACTGAAGCTTTCTTT. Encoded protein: CASSLGTGGNTEAFF. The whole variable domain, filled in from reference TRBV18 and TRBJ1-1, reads NAGVMQNPRHLVRRRGQEARLRCSPMKGHSHVYWYRQLPEEGLKFMVYLQKENIIDESGMPKERFSAEFPKEGPSILRIQQVVRGDSAAYFCASSLGTGGNTEAFFGQGTRLTVV.

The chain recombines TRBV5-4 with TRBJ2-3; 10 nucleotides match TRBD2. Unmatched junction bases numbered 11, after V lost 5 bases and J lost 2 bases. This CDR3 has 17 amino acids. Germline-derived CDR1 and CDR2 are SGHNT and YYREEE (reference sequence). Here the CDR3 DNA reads TGTGCCAGCAGAGGACCTGGTAGCGGGGGGACCACAGATACGCAGTATTTT. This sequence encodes CASRGPGSGGTTDTQYF.

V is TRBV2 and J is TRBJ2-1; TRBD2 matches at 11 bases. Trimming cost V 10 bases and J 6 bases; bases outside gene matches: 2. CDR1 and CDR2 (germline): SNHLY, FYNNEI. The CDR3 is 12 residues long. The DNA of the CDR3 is TGTGCCACGGGGACTAGCGGCAATGAGCAGTTCTTC. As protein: CATGTSGNEQFF.

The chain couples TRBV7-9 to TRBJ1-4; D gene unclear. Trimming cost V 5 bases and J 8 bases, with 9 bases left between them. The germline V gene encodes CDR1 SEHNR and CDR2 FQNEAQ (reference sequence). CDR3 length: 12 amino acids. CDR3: CASSVLREKLFF. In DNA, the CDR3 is TGTGCCAGCAGCGTCTTGAGGGAAAAACTGTTTTTT. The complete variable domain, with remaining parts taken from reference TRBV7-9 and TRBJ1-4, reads DTGVSQNPRHKITKRGQNVTFRCDPISEHNRLYWYRQTLGQGPEFLTYFQNEAQLEKSRLLSDRFSAERPKGSFSTLEIQRTEQGDSAMYLCASSVLREKLFFGSGTQLSVL.

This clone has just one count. The CDR3 loop reads CASSLGQRTGELFF. The CDR3 DNA reads as TGTGCCAGCAGTTTGGGTCAGAGGACCGGGGAGCTGTTTTTT. This chain connects TRBV27 to TRBJ2-2; no firm D call. The germline V gene encodes CDR1 MNHEY and CDR2 SMNVEV (reference sequence). The germline V and J ends were trimmed by 3 bases and 5 bases, with 10 bases remaining between them. The CDR3 covers 14 residues.

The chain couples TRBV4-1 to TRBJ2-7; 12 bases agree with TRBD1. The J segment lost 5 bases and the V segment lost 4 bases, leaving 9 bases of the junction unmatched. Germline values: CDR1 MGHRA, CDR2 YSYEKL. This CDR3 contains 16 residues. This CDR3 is CASSLSPGQGANEQYF. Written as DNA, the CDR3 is TGCGCCAGCAGCCTATCTCCGGGACAGGGGGCGAACGAGCAGTACTTC.

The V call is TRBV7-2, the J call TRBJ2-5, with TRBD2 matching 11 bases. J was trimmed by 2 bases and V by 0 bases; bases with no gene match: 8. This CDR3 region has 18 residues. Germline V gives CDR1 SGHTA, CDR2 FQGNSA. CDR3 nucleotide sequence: TGTGCCAGCAGCTTAGCGCTGGTGGCTAGCGGGGGGCAAGAGACCCAGTACTTC. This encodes CASSLALVASGGQETQYF.

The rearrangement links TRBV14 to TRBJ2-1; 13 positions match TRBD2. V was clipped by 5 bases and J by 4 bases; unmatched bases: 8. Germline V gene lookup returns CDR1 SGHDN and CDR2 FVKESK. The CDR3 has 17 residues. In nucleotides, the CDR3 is TGTGCCAGCAGCGCGCTAACTAGCGGGAGGGGTTACAATGAGCAGTTCTTC. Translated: CASSALTSGRGYNEQFF.

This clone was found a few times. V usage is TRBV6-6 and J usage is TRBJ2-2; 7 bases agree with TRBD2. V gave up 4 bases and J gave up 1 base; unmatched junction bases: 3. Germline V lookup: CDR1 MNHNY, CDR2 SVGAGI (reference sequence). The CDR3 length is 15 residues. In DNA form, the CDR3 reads TGTGCCAGCAGTTGGGACTACCTGAACACCGGGGAGCTGTTTTTT. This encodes CASSWDYLNTGELFF.

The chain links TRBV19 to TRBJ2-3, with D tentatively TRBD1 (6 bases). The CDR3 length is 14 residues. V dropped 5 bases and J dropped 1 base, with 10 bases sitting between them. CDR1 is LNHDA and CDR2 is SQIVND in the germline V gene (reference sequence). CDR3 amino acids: CASSQGMGTDTQYF. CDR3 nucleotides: TGTGCCAGTAGTCAGGGGATGGGCACAGATACGCAGTATTTT.

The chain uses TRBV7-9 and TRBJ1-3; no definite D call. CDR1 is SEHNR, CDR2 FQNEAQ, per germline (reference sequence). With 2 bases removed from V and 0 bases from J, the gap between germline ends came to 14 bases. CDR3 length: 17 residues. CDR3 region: CASSLFSWRYSGNTIYF. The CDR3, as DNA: TGTGCCAGCAGCTTATTCTCCTGGCGCTACTCTGGAAACACCATATATTTT.

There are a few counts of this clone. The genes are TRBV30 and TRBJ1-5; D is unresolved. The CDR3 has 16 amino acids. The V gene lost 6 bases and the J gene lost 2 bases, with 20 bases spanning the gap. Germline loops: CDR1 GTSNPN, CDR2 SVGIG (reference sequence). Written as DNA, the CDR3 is TGTGCCTGCTCGGCGGGGATGGTCCCCGGCAATCAGCCCCAGCATTTT. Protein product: CACSAGMVPGNQPQHF.

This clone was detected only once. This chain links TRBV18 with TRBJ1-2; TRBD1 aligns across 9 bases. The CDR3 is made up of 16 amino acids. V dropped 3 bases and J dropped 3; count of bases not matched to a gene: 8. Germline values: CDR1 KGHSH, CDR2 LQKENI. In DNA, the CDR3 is TGTGCCAGCTCACCGGAACAGGGGGCCCTTCACTATGGCTACACCTTC. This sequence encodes CASSPEQGALHYGYTF.

CDR3 in DNA: TGTGCCAGCAGCGCGCATCCGGGGTACTCCTACGAGCAGTACTTC. Translated: CASSAHPGYSYEQYF. The J gene is TRBJ2-7, the V gene TRBV9; D might be TRBD2 (5 bases). The V and J ends lost 3 bases and 0 bases respectively, with 13 bases between them. Germline V CDR1 and CDR2: SGDLS, YYNGEE. This CDR3 is 15 amino acids long.

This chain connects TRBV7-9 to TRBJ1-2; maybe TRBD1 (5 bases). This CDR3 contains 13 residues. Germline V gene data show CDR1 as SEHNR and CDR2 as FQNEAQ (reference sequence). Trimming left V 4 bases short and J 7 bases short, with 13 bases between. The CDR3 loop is CASSSPGVLGYTF. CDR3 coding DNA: TGTGCCAGCAGCTCCCCGGGGGTCCTTGGCTACACCTTC. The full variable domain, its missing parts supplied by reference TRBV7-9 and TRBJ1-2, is DTGVSQNPRHKITKRGQNVTFRCDPISEHNRLYWYRQTLGQGPEFLTYFQNEAQLEKSRLLSDRFSAERPKGSFSTLEIQRTEQGDSAMYLCASSSPGVLGYTFGSGTRLTVV.

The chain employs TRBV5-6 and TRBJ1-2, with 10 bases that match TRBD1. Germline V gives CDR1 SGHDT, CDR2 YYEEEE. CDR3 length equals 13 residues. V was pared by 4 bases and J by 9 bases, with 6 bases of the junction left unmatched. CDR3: CASSTGQGLSYTF. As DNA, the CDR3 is TGTGCCAGCAGCACGGGACAGGGGTTAAGCTACACCTTC. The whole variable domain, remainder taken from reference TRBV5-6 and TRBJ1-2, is DAGVTQSPTHLIKTRGQQVTLRCSPKSGHDTVSWYQQALGQGPQFIFQYYEEEERQRGNFPDRFSGHQFPNYSSELNVNALLLGDSALYLCASSTGQGLSYTFGSGTRLTVV.

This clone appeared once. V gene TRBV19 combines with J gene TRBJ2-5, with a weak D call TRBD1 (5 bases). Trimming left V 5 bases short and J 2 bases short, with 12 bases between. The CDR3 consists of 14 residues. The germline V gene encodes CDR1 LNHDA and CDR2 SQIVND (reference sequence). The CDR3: CASSLQDNQETQYF. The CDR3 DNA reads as TGTGCCAGTAGTCTACAGGACAATCAAGAGACCCAGTACTTC.

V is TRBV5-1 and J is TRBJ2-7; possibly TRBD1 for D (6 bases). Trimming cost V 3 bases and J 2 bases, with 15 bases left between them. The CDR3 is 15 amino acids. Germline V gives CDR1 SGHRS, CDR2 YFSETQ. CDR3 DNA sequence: TGCGCCAGCAGCTCGCCTGGACAGAGCACCTACGAGCAGTACTTC. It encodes CASSSPGQSTYEQYF.

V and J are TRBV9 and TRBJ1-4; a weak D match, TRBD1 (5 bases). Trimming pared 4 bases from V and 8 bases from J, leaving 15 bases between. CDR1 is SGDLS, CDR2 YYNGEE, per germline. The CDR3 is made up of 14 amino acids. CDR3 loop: CASSPQSQGEKLFF. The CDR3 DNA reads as TGTGCCAGCAGCCCACAGAGTCAGGGAGAAAAACTGTTTTTT.

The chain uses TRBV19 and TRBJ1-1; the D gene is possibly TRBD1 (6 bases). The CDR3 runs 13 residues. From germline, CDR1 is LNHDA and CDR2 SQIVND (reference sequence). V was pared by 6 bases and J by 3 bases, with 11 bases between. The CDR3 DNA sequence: TGTGCCAGTAGGACAGGTGGATACACTGAAGCTTTCTTT. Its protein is CASRTGGYTEAFF. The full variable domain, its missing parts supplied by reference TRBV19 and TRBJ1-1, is DGGITQSPKYLFRKEGQNVTLSCEQNLNHDAMYWYRQDPGQGLRLIYYSQIVNDFQKGDIAEGYSVSREKKESFPLTVTSAQKNPTAFYLCASRTGGYTEAFFGQGTRLTVV.

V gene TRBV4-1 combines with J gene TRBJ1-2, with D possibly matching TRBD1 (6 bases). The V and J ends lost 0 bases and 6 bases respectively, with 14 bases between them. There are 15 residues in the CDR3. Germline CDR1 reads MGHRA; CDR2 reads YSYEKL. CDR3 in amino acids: CASSQDINRDNGYTF. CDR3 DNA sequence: TGCGCCAGCAGCCAAGATATCAACAGGGATAATGGCTACACCTTC.

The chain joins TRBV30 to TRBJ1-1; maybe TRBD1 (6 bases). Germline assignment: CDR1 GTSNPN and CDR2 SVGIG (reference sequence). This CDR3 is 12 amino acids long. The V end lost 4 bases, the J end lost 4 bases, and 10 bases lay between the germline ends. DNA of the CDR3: TGTGCCTGGACTGAGGGGGGCACTGAAGCTTTCTTT. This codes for CAWTEGGTEAFF.

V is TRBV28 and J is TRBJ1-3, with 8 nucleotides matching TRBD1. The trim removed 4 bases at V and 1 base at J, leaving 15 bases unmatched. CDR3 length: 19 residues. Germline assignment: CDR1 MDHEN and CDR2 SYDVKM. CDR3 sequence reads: CASSSHGGTGGSSGNTIYF. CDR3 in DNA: TGTGCCAGCAGTTCGCACGGGGGGACAGGCGGGTCATCTGGAAACACCATATATTTT.

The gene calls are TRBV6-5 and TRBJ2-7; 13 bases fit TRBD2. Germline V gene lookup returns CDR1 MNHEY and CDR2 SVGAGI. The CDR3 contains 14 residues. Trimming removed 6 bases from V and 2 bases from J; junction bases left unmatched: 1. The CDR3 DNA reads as TGTGCCAGCAGGGGACTAGCGGGAACCTACGAGCAGTACTTC. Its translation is CASRGLAGTYEQYF.

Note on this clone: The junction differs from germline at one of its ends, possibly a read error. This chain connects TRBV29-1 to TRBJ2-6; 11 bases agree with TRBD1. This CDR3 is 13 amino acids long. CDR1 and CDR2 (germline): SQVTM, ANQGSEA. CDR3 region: CSAAGQGGNVLTF. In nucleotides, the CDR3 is TGCAGCGCCGCGGGACAGGGGGGCAACGTCCTGACTTTC.

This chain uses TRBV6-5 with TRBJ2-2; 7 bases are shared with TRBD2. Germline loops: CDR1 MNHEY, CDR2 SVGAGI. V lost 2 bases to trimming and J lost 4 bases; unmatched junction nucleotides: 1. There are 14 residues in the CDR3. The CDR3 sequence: CASSYGEGTGELFF. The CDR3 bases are TGTGCCAGCAGTTACGGGGAGGGCACCGGGGAGCTGTTTTTT.

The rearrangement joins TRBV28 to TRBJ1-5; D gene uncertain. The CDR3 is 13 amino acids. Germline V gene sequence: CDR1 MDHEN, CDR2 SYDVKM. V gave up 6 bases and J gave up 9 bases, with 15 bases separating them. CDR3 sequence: CASRIADIRPQHF. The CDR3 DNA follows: TGTGCCAGCAGGATAGCCGACATACGGCCCCAGCATTTT.